This T cell receptor beta chain was retrieved from a study of human T cells and chemical hapten exposure. MiXCR, run by TCRdb on the RACE reads, gives a single entry per CDR3 protein. The sample consists of around 300,000 distinct CDR3 sequences, around 7.3% of them appearing once. Time point reported: pre-sensitization, week 0. Treatment defined: therapeutic diphenylcyclopropenone sensitization with weekly scalp DPC. Trimming left V 4 bases short and J 8 bases short, with 11 bases between. From germline, CDR1 is DFQATT and CDR2 SNEGSKA (reference sequence). CDR3 length: 11 amino acids. The chain uses TRBV20-1 and TRBJ1-1, with D unclear. The receptor comes from a man aged 18 to 30 with alopecia areata. Some clones in this sample may be carry-over from other donors' samples. The sequencing here drew on whole blood, taken in connection with sensitization to the hapten diphenylcyclopropenone (DPC). The CDR3 region is CSANQFAEAFF. In nucleotides, the CDR3 is TGCAGTGCTAATCAATTTGCCGAAGCTTTCTTT.